The next 9 T cell receptor beta chains were all read from a single sample in a study of T-cell memory formation after mild COVID-19. MiXCR was run by TCRdb on the 5' RACE reads, yielding one entry per CDR3 protein. The repertoire holds 350,000 or so distinct CDR3 sequences, with roughly 19% as singletons. Sequencing used PBMCs or a T cell subset sorted from them (not recorded which). These receptors were collected from a man between 18 and 29 years old who had mild COVID-19 (a few samples of this study predate the infection). Cell type and time point are not known.

The chain couples TRBV7-6 to TRBJ2-3; TRBD2 matches 7 bases. With V trimmed by 0 bases and J by 5 bases, 8 bases remained unmatched. The CDR3 runs 16 residues. The germline gives CDR1 SGHVS, CDR2 FNYEAQ. This CDR3 reads CASSLAGRGVRDTQYF. CDR3 DNA sequence: TGTGCCAGCAGCTTAGCCGGCCGGGGGGTTAGAGATACGCAGTATTTT.

There are a few counts of this clonotype. The chain recombines TRBV10-3 with TRBJ2-7; D may be TRBD2 (5 bases). The V end was cut by 3 bases, the J end by 1 base, with 10 bases between. The CDR3 loop spans 14 amino acids. CDR1 is ENHRY, CDR2 SYGVKD, per germline. CDR3 amino acids: CAISDGSGSYEQYV. In DNA, the CDR3 is TGTGCCATCAGTGATGGGTCGGGGTCCTACGAGCAGTACGTC.

The chain has TRBV12-3 or TRBV12-4 and TRBJ1-2; 7 positions agree with TRBD1. V lost 5 bases and J lost 2; bases outside the gene matches: 5. This CDR3 region has 14 residues. CDR3 loop: CASSAGGSNYGYTF. In nucleotides, the CDR3 is TGTGCCAGCAGTGCAGGGGGTTCGAACTATGGCTACACCTTC.

The gene calls are TRBV28 and TRBJ2-1, with TRBD2 matching 8 bases. The CDR3 runs 14 residues. In germline, CDR1 is MDHEN, CDR2 SYDVKM. Losses at the gene ends were 4 bases for V and 9 bases for J; bases not matched to a gene: 8. The CDR3 loop reads CASSSPRGGGEQFF. In DNA, the CDR3 is TGTGCCAGCAGTTCCCCCCGGGGGGGGGGTGAGCAGTTCTTC.

This clonotype was recorded at least ten times. CDR3 region: CASSPTGGSGSPLHF. The CDR3 DNA reads as TGCGCCAGCAGCCCCACCGGGGGCAGCGGTTCACCCCTCCACTTT. The rearrangement joins TRBV4-1 to TRBJ1-6, with D possibly being TRBD1 (6 bases). The CDR3 totals 15 residues. The germline gives CDR1 MGHRA, CDR2 YSYEKL. Trimming took off 4 bases at V and 9 bases at J, with 16 bases between the two ends.

This chain joins TRBV7-3 and TRBJ1-1, with 9 bases aligning to TRBD1. The CDR3 sequence is 14 residues long. Germline V gene lookup returns CDR1 SGHTA and CDR2 FQGTGA. With 5 bases clipped from V and 7 bases from J, the junction kept 8 bases outside the gene matches. CDR3 nucleotides: TGTGCCAGCAGCGCCCAACAGGGGGCTGGTGAAGCTTTCTTT. As protein: CASSAQQGAGEAFF.

The sample holds a few counts of this clonotype. The rearrangement joins TRBV18 to TRBJ2-5; 7 bases are a match to TRBD2. The germline CDR1 and CDR2 sequences are KGHSH and LQKENI. The CDR3 contains 16 residues. The V gene end was trimmed by 3 bases and the J gene end by 3 bases; junction bases not matched to a gene: 10. The DNA of the CDR3 is TGTGCCAGCTCACCTCCGCAGTGGAGCGGGGAAGAGACCCAGTACTTC. Its protein is CASSPPQWSGEETQYF.

In this sample, this clonotype turned up a few times. The chain combines TRBV7-2 with TRBJ2-4; D gene ambiguous. Germline-derived CDR1 and CDR2 are SGHTA and FQGNSA. Trimming stripped 2 bases from V and 16 bases from J, with 15 bases between. CDR3 size: 12 residues. The CDR3 sequence is CASSLPDGDSYF. The CDR3 DNA is TGTGCCAGCAGCTTACCAGACGGAGATTCTTACTTC.

This clonotype was seen a few times. The chain uses TRBV19 and TRBJ2-3; 7 nucleotides agree with TRBD2. The V segment lost 2 bases and the J segment 2 bases; nucleotides outside the gene matches: 4. Germline assignment: CDR1 LNHDA and CDR2 SQIVND (reference sequence). The CDR3 length is 15 residues. The CDR3 is CASSILAETTDTQYF. CDR3 bases: TGTGCCAGTAGTATACTAGCGGAAACCACAGATACGCAGTATTTT.